This passage covers 22 T cell receptor beta chains from one sample sequenced in a study of OX40 agonist ivuxolimab in advanced cancers. Libraries were prepared by immunoSEQ multiplex PCR; TCRdb keeps only in-frame clonotypes and omits some of them. The sample includes 40,000 to 60,000 clones, around 86% seen only once; the top ten take over 5%. This sample comprised CD4+ or CD8+ T cells sorted from blood, obtained in a trial of the OX40 agonist ivuxolimab. The receptors originated from an adult with an advanced solid tumor such as melanoma, head and neck, liver or kidney cancer.

This chain links TRBV28 with TRBJ2-7; 7 bases match TRBD2. The CDR3 has 14 amino acids. Germline V lookup: CDR1 MDHEN, CDR2 SYDVKM. With 5 bases clipped from V and 2 bases from J, the junction kept 6 bases outside the gene matches. The CDR3 region has the DNA TGTGCCAGCAGTCTCCTAGCGGCAACCTACGAGCAGTACTTC. Its protein is CASSLLAATYEQYF.

Details on this clone: At one boundary the junction diverges from the germline segment, which might be a read error. The gene calls are TRBV6-5 and TRBJ1-6, with D possibly TRBD1 on 5 matching bases. Germline CDR1 and CDR2: MNHEY and SVGAGI. The CDR3 has 14 residues. The CDR3 here is CASSDSTDNSPLHF. DNA for the CDR3: TGTGCCAGCAGTGACTCGACAGATAATTCACCCCTCCACTTT.

V is TRBV6-5 and J is TRBJ2-7; D is ambiguous. V was cut by 2 bases and J by 0 bases, with 11 bases left in between. There are 15 residues in the CDR3. Germline loops: CDR1 MNHEY, CDR2 SVGAGI. The CDR3 coding sequence is TGTGCCAGCAGTTACGGGAACACCTTCTCCTACGAGCAGTACTTC. It translates to CASSYGNTFSYEQYF.

CDR3 in amino acids: CASSESGENTEAFF. CDR3 DNA: TGTGCCAGCAGTGAATCGGGAGAGAACACTGAAGCTTTCTTT. The J gene is TRBJ1-1, the V gene TRBV2; no reliable D call. V shed 2 bases and J shed 1 base, with 8 bases lying between them. Per germline, CDR1 SNHLY and CDR2 FYNNEI. The CDR3 is 14 residues long.

V and J are TRBV4-1 and TRBJ2-2; TRBD1 matches at 9 bases. Germline-derived CDR1 and CDR2 are MGHRA and YSYEKL. CDR3 length equals 15 residues. The V segment lost 3 bases and the J segment 7 bases; nucleotides outside the gene matches: 6. CDR3 region: CASSQWTGDFGELFF. DNA for the CDR3: TGCGCCAGCAGCCAGTGGACAGGGGATTTCGGGGAGCTGTTTTTT.

The chain uses TRBV29-1 and TRBJ2-5, with TRBD1 matching 8 bases. Unmatched junction bases numbered 16, after V lost 6 bases and J lost 7 bases. The CDR3 is made up of 15 amino acids. The germline CDR1 and CDR2 sequences are SQVTM and ANQGSEA. The CDR3 DNA follows: TGCAGCGTCCCCCCCCGGACAGGGACGAGGCGGACCCAGTACTTC. Its translation: CSVPPRTGTRRTQYF.

The CDR3 DNA reads as TGTGCCACCAGCAGAGATCGAAGGTACACAGATACGCAGTATTTT. It specifies CATSRDRRYTDTQYF. The chain joins TRBV15 to TRBJ2-3; D is unclear. Germline V gives CDR1 LNHNV, CDR2 YYDKDF (reference sequence). The CDR3 loop spans 15 amino acids. V was clipped by 0 bases and J by 2 bases, with 9 bases between them.

The V gene is TRBV12-5, the J gene TRBJ2-1, with 8 positions matching TRBD2. This CDR3 has 14 amino acids. Unmatched junction bases numbered 5, after V lost 3 bases and J lost 7 bases. Germline loops: CDR1 LGHNT, CDR2 FRNRAP. For the CDR3, the DNA is TGTGCTAGTGGTTTCTCTAGCGGGCCAAATGAGCAGTTCTTC. The encoded protein is CASGFSSGPNEQFF.

The J gene is TRBJ2-1, the V gene TRBV27, with TRBD1 matching 9 bases. The CDR3 is made up of 14 amino acids. CDR1 and CDR2 from the germline V gene are MNHEY and SMNVEV (reference sequence). With 11 bases clipped from V and 0 bases from J, the junction kept 5 bases outside the gene matches. The CDR3 is CASGQGPSYNEQFF. The CDR3 DNA reads as TGTGCCTCTGGACAGGGGCCCTCCTACAATGAGCAGTTCTTC.

In its sample, this clone ranks as medium-sized (0.01 to 0.1%). The V call is TRBV19, the J call TRBJ1-1; possible D gene TRBD1, 6 bases. This CDR3 has 14 amino acids. The germline gives CDR1 LNHDA, CDR2 SQIVND (reference sequence). V was trimmed by 5 bases and J by 2 bases, leaving 12 bases between them. The DNA for the CDR3 is TGTGCCAGTAGTCCCGGGACACGTAACACTGAAGCTTTCTTT. Translation gives CASSPGTRNTEAFF.

V gene TRBV7-6 combines with J gene TRBJ2-2, with TRBD2 matching 10 bases. Trimming took 6 bases from V and 7 from J; bases not matched to a gene: 8. Germline CDR1 SGHVS, CDR2 FNYEAQ. The CDR3 length is 15 residues. CDR3 nucleotides: TGTGCCAGCAGTCCACTAGCGGGGCCGGGCGGGGAGCTGTTTTTT. This sequence encodes CASSPLAGPGGELFF.

This clone counts as medium-sized. The J gene is TRBJ1-6, the V gene TRBV2; D uncertain. The CDR3 covers 14 residues. Trimming stripped 3 bases from V and 9 bases from J, with 12 bases between. Per the germline V gene, CDR1 is SNHLY and CDR2 is FYNNEI. CDR3 protein: CASSESQSGSPLHF. The CDR3 DNA sequence: TGTGCCAGCAGTGAGTCACAGTCGGGTTCACCCCTCCACTTT.

DNA of the CDR3: TGTGCCAGCAGCTCTGGGACAGGGGTTGATCAGCCCCAGCATTTT. The encoded protein is CASSSGTGVDQPQHF. The genes are TRBV28 and TRBJ1-5; 10 nucleotides line up with TRBD1. This CDR3 spans 15 amino acids. The V gene end was trimmed by 6 bases and the J gene end by 5 bases; junction bases not matched to a gene: 7. Germline V gene data show CDR1 as MDHEN and CDR2 as SYDVKM. Full variable domain (outside the CDR3, taken from reference TRBV28 and TRBJ1-5): DVKVTQSSRYLVKRTGEKVFLECVQDMDHENMFWYRQDPGLGLRLIYFSYDVKMKEKGDIPEGYSVSREKKERFSLILESASTNQTSMYLCASSSGTGVDQPQHFGDGTRLSIL.

This chain uses TRBV21-1 with TRBJ1-5; the tabulated D call, TRBD1, remains unverified against the DNA. TRBV21-1 is classified as a pseudogene. The CDR3 is 13 residues long. DNA of the CDR3: TGTGCCAGGACCGGGACAGCGATTTTTCCCCAGCATTTT. Translating gives CARTGTAIFPQHF.

The chain employs TRBV10-3 and TRBJ1-2; D perhaps matches TRBD1 (6 bases). Germline CDR1 is ENHRY and CDR2 is SYGVKD. Trimming shortened V by 3 bases and J by 1 base, and 12 bases separated the two germline ends. CDR3 length: 15 amino acids. CDR3 protein: CAISDPQGLNYGYTF. The CDR3 DNA reads TGTGCCATCAGTGATCCACAGGGTCTTAACTATGGCTACACCTTC.

This clone is judged medium-sized. The chain employs TRBV29-1 and TRBJ2-2, with 7 bases fitting TRBD2. The germline V gene encodes CDR1 SQVTM and CDR2 ANQGSEA. V gave up 7 bases and J gave up 2 bases; unmatched junction bases: 10. The CDR3 sequence is 15 residues long. CDR3 loop: CSASPGTTNTGELFF. Here the CDR3 DNA reads TGCAGCGCTTCACCCGGGACTACAAACACCGGGGAGCTGTTTTTT.

The V and J genes are TRBV4-2 and TRBJ2-3; TRBD2 agrees at 16 bases. J lost 2 bases, V lost 4 bases, and 9 bases had no gene match. The CDR3 length is 19 residues. Per the germline V gene, CDR1 is LGHNA and CDR2 is YNFKEQ. The CDR3 bases are TGTGCCAGCAGCCCCCCGGGACTAGCGGGAGGGGCCTCCACAGATACGCAGTATTTT. This encodes CASSPPGLAGGASTDTQYF.

The rearrangement links TRBV7-2 to TRBJ2-7, with TRBD2 matching over 12 bases. V gave up 5 bases and J gave up 7 bases; unmatched junction bases: 3. The CDR3 contains 13 residues. Germline loops: CDR1 SGHTA, CDR2 FQGNSA. For the CDR3, the DNA is TGTGCCAGCAGCCCAGGGACTAGCGGGGAGCAGTACTTC. Its translation: CASSPGTSGEQYF.

V and J are TRBV27 and TRBJ2-7; 8 bases map to TRBD2. V dropped 0 bases and J dropped 4; count of bases not matched to a gene: 5. Germline values: CDR1 MNHEY, CDR2 SMNVEV (reference sequence). This CDR3 has 15 residues. In DNA form, the CDR3 reads TGTGCCAGCAGTTTATCGACAGGACTAGCTTACGAGCAGTACTTC. Translated, it gives CASSLSTGLAYEQYF.

This clone was observed a few times. The chain joins TRBV28 to TRBJ2-7, with TRBD1 identical over 10 bases. The junction had 6 bases not matched to a gene; V was cut back by 8 bases and J by 2 bases. The germline V gene has CDR1 MDHEN and CDR2 SYDVKM. The CDR3 is 14 amino acids. The CDR3 is CASRRDRGTYEQYF. The CDR3 nucleotides are TGTGCCAGCCGCCGGGACAGGGGAACCTACGAGCAGTACTTC.

This chain links TRBV11-2 with TRBJ2-7; 10 bases fit TRBD1. V dropped 5 bases and J dropped 5; count of bases not matched to a gene: 9. Germline lookup yields CDR1 SGHAT and CDR2 FQNNGV. There are 15 residues in the CDR3. The CDR3 here is CASSLMTGGLDEQYF. DNA of the CDR3: TGTGCCAGCAGCCTAATGACAGGGGGCTTAGACGAGCAGTACTTC.

The V gene is TRBV18, the J gene TRBJ2-2, with no clear D. The V end lost 6 bases, the J end lost 3 bases, and 2 bases lay between the germline ends. The germline V gene has CDR1 KGHSH and CDR2 LQKENI. The CDR3 has 11 amino acids. The DNA for the CDR3 is TGTGCCAGCTCGGACACCGGGGAGCTGTTTTTT. Translation: CASSDTGELFF.